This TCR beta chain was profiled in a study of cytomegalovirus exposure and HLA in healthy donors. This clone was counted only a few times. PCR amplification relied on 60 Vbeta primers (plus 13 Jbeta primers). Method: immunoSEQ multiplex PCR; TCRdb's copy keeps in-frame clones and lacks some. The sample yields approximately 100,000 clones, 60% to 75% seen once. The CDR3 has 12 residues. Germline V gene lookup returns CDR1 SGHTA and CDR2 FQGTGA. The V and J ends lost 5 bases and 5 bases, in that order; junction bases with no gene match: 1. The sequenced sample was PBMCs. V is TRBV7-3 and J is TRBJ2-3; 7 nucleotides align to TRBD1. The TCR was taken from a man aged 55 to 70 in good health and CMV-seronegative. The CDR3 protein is CASSRQGDTQYF. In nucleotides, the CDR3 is TGTGCCAGCAGCAGACAGGGAGATACGCAGTATTTT.